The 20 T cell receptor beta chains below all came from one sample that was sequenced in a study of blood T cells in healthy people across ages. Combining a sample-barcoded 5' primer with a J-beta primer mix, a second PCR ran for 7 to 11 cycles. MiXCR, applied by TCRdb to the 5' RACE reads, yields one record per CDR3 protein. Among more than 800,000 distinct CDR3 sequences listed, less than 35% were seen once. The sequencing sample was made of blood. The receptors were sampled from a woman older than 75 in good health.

The CDR3: CASSLRDTAPEKLFF. The CDR3 coding sequence is TGTGCCAGCAGCTTACGGGACACGGCTCCTGAAAAACTGTTTTTT. V and J are TRBV11-2 and TRBJ1-4; tentative D call: TRBD1 (6 bases). Germline V gene sequence: CDR1 SGHAT, CDR2 FQNNGV. The CDR3 runs 15 residues. Trimming left V 2 bases short and J 7 bases short, with 14 bases between.

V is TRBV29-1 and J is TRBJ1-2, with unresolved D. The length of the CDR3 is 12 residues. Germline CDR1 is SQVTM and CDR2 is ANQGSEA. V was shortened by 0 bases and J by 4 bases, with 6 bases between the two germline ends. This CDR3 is CSVEDQRYGYTF. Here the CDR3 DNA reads TGCAGCGTTGAAGATCAACGCTATGGCTACACCTTC.

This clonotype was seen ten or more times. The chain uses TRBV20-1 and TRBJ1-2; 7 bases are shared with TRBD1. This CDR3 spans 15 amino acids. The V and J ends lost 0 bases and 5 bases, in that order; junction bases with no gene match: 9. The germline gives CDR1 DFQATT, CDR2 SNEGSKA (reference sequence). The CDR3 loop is CSARDSGAGGYGYTF. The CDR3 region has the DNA TGCAGTGCTAGAGATTCGGGGGCAGGGGGATATGGCTACACCTTC.

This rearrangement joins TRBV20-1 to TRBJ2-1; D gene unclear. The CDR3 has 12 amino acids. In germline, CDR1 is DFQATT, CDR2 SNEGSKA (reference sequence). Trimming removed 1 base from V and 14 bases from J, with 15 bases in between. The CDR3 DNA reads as TGCAGTGCTAGAGTTGGGCAAGCGACGGAGTTCTTC. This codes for CSARVGQATEFF.

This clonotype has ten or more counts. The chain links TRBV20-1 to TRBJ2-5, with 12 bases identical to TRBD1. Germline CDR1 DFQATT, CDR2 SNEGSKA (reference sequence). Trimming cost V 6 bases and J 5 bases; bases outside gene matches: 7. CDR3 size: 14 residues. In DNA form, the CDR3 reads TGCAGTGCAAGGGACAGGGGGCGAGGGGAGACCCAGTACTTC. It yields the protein CSARDRGRGETQYF.

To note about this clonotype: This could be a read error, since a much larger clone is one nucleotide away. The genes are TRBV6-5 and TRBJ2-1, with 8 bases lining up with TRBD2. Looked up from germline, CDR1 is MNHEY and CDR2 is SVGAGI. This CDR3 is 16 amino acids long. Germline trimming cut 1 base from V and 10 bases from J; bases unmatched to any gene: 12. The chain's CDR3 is CASSYLGGTSVYEQFF. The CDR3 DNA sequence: TGTGCCAGCAGTTACTTGGGGGGGACTAGTGTCTACGAGCAGTTCTTC.

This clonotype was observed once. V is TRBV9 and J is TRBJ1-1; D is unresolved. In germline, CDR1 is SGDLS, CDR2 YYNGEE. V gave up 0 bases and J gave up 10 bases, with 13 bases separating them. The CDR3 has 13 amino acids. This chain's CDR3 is CASSVVPGVGAFF. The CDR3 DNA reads TGTGCCAGCAGCGTAGTGCCGGGTGTCGGAGCTTTCTTT.

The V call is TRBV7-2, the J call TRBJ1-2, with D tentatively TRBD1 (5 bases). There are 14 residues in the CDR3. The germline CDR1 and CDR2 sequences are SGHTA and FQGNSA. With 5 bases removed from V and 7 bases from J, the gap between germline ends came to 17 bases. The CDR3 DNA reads TGTGCCAGCAGCACCCGACAGTTTCGGTCTGGCTACACCTTC. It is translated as CASSTRQFRSGYTF.

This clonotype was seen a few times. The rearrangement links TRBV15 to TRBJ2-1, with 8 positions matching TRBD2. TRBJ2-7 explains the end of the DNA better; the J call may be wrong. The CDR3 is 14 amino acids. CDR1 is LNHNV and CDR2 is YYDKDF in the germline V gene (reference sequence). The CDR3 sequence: CATSRLSGDNEQYF. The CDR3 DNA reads TGTGCCACCAGCAGACTTAGCGGGGACAATGAGCAGTACTTC.

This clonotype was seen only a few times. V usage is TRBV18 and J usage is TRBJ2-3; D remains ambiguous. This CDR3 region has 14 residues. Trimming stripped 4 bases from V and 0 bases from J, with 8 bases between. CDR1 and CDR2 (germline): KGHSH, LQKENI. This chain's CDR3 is CASSLFSSTDTQYF. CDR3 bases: TGTGCCAGCTCACTATTCTCTAGCACAGATACGCAGTATTTT.

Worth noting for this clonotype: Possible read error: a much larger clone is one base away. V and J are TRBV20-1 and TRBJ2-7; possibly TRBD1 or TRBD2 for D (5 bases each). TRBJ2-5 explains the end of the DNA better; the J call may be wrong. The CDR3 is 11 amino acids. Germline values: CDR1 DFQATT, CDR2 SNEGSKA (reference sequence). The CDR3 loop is CSAGEGQTQYF. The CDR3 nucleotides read TGCAGTGCTGGAGAGGGACAGACCCAGTACTTC.

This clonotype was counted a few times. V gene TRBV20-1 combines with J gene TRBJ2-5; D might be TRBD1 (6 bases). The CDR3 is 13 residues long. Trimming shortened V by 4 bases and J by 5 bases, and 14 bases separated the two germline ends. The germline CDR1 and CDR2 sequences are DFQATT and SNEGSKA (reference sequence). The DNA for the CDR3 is TGCAGTGCTAAGAGGACAGCCTGGGAGACCCAGTACTTC. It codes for CSAKRTAWETQYF.

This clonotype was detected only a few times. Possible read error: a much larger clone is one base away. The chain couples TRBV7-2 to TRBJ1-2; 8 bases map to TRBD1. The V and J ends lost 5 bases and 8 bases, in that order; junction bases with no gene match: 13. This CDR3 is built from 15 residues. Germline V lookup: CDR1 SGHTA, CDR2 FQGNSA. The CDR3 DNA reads TGTGCCAGCAGCACTCAACCCAGGACAGGGAACGGCTACACCTTC. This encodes CASSTQPRTGNGYTF.

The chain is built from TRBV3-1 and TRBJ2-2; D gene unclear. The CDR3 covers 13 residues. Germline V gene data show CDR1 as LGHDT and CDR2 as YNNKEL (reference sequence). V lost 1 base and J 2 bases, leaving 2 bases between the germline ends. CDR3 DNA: TGTGCCAGCAGCCAAGTTAACACCGGGGAGCTGTTTTTT. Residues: CASSQVNTGELFF.

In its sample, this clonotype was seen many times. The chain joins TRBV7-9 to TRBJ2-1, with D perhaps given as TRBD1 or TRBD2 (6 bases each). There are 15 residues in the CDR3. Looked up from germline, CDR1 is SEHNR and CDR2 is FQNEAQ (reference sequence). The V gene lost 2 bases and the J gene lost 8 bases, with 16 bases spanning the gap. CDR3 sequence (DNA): TGTGCCAGCAGCTTATCGAATGGGGGGCTGGATGAGCAGTTCTTC. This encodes CASSLSNGGLDEQFF.

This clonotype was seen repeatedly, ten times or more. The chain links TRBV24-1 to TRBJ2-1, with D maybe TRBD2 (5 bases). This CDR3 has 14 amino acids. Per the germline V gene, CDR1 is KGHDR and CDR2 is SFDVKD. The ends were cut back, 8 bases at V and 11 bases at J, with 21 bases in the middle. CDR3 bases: TGTGCCACCACTAGCCCCACAGATGTCACGAAGCAGTTCTTC. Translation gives CATTSPTDVTKQFF.

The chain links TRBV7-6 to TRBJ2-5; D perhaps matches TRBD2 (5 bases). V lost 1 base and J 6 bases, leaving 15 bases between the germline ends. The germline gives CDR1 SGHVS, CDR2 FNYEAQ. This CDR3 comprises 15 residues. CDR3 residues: CASSLDGNARKTQYF. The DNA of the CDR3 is TGTGCCAGCAGCTTAGACGGGAACGCCCGAAAGACCCAGTACTTC.

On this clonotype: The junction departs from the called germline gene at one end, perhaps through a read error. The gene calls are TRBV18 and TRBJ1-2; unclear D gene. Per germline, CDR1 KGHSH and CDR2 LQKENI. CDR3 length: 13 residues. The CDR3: CASSPPMRDGYTF. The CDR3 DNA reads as TGCGCCAGCTCACCACCAATGCGGGATGGCTACACCTTC.

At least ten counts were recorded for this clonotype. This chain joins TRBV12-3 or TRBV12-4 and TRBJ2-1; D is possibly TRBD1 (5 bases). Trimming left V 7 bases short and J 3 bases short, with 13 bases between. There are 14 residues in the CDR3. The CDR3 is CASTLDSDYNEQFF. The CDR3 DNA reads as TGTGCCAGCACCCTAGACAGCGACTACAATGAGCAGTTCTTC.

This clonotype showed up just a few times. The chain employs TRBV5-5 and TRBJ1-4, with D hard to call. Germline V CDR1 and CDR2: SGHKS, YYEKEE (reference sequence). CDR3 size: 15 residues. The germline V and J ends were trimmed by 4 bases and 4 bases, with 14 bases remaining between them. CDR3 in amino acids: CASSLEGRRNEKLFF. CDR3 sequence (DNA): TGTGCCAGCAGCCTGGAGGGCAGACGTAATGAAAAACTGTTTTTT.